The 27 T cell receptor beta chains reported below all come from one sample, sequenced in a study of ipilimumab plus nivolumab after autologous stem cell transplantation. Profiled with immunoSEQ multiplex PCR; TCRdb holds only in-frame clones, not every one. The sample gives fewer than 95,000 clones, 83% of which show up once; around 2% is in the top ten. This specimen was PBMCs, taken in a trial of ipilimumab plus nivolumab as post-transplant consolidation. These receptors all stem from a male donor with diffuse large B-cell lymphoma.

The rearrangement links TRBV19 to TRBJ2-5; possibly TRBD2 for D (7 bases). The V and J ends lost 9 bases and 5 bases respectively, with 16 bases between them. The CDR3 is 13 residues long. The germline V gene encodes CDR1 LNHDA and CDR2 SQIVND (reference sequence). The CDR3 loop is CASPGGRSETQYF. The CDR3 bases are TGTGCCAGCCCGGGGGGCAGGAGCGAGACCCAGTACTTC.

This clone was seen just once. The rearrangement links TRBV15 to TRBJ2-3, with D possibly TRBD2 on 6 matching bases. Germline V gene lookup returns CDR1 LNHNV and CDR2 YYDKDF (reference sequence). V lost 1 base and J lost 0, with 8 bases in between. CDR3 size: 15 residues. For the CDR3, the DNA is TGTGCCACCAGCAGAGCCCGGGGGAGCACAGATACGCAGTATTTT. Its translation: CATSRARGSTDTQYF.

The chain uses TRBV6-5 and TRBJ2-3; the D gene is possibly TRBD1 (6 bases). Germline V CDR1 and CDR2: MNHEY, SVGAGI. The CDR3 is 13 residues long. Deletions cut 11 bases from V and 0 bases from J, with 12 bases between. The CDR3 protein is CADRDISTDTQYF. In DNA, the CDR3 is TGTGCCGACCGGGACATAAGCACAGATACGCAGTATTTT.

The gene calls are TRBV5-1 and TRBJ1-1; a possible D gene is TRBD1 (5 bases). Germline values: CDR1 SGHRS, CDR2 YFSETQ. Between the trimmed V and J ends, which lost 6 bases and 5 bases, there was a span of 20 bases. There are 15 residues in the CDR3. The DNA for the CDR3 is TGCGCCAGCAAGGGGCAGGGAAATGGTAGGACTGAAGCTTTCTTT. This codes for CASKGQGNGRTEAFF.

This clone was counted a few times. The V and J genes are TRBV5-1 and TRBJ2-5; 12 nucleotides agree with TRBD2. In germline, CDR1 is SGHRS, CDR2 YFSETQ. This CDR3 is built from 15 residues. Germline trimming cut 4 bases from V and 6 bases from J; bases unmatched to any gene: 7. DNA of the CDR3: TGCGCCAGCAGCCAGACTAGCGGGGGTGGAAAGACCCAGTACTTC. Translating gives CASSQTSGGGKTQYF. The complete variable domain, with remaining parts taken from reference TRBV5-1 and TRBJ2-5, reads KAGVTQTPRYLIKTRGQQVTLSCSPISGHRSVSWYQQTPGQGLQFLFEYFSETQRNKGNFPGRFSGRQFSNSRSEMNVSTLELGDSALYLCASSQTSGGGKTQYFGPGTRLLVL.

The chain has TRBV10-2 and TRBJ2-5, with D uncertain. V was cut by 2 bases and J by 1 base, with 5 bases left in between. Germline V lookup: CDR1 WSHSY, CDR2 SAAADI. The CDR3 length is 13 residues. The CDR3, as DNA: TGCGCCAGCAGTGAGCTTCCCCAAGAGACCCAGTACTTC. Translation gives CASSELPQETQYF.

The chain links TRBV2 to TRBJ2-2; D remains unclear. Germline-derived CDR1 and CDR2 are SNHLY and FYNNEI. V lost 1 base to trimming and J lost 4 bases, with 10 bases between them. The CDR3 extends over 15 amino acids. CDR3 region: CASSEGSRGTGELFF. For the CDR3, the DNA is TGTGCCAGCAGTGAAGGCAGTAGAGGCACCGGGGAGCTGTTTTTT.

This chain connects TRBV5-6 to TRBJ1-1, with TRBD1 matching over 8 bases. This CDR3 spans 16 amino acids. Trimming removed 5 bases from V and 4 bases from J; junction bases left unmatched: 13. CDR1 SGHDT and CDR2 YYEEEE come from the germline V gene. The CDR3 reads CASRFGVGQGSTEAFF. The CDR3 region has the DNA TGTGCCAGCAGGTTCGGAGTAGGACAGGGAAGCACTGAAGCTTTCTTT.

The genes are TRBV10-2 and TRBJ2-5, with D tentatively TRBD2 (5 bases). Trimming removed 2 bases from V and 8 bases from J, with 15 bases in between. Germline assignment: CDR1 WSHSY and CDR2 SAAADI. The CDR3 has 14 amino acids. The CDR3, as DNA: TGCGCCAGCAGTGAGACGGCGGTCCGGGGTACCCAGTACTTC. Its translation is CASSETAVRGTQYF.

This clone was seen only a few times. The V call is TRBV6-6, the J call TRBJ2-5; D uncertain. V was cut by 6 bases and J by 9 bases, with 14 bases left in between. The CDR3 runs to 12 residues. Germline CDR1 is MNHNY and CDR2 is SVGAGI (reference sequence). The CDR3 reads CASSMLRAAQYF. The CDR3 DNA sequence: TGTGCCAGCAGCATGCTTAGGGCGGCCCAGTACTTC.

This chain connects TRBV11-2 to TRBJ2-3, with D possibly TRBD2 on 6 matching bases. Germline V CDR1 and CDR2: SGHAT, FQNNGV. V was pared by 7 bases and J by 5 bases, with 19 bases between. The CDR3 length is 15 residues. CDR3 nucleotide sequence: TGTGCCAGCACCCCACGTGGGGGGTCCGGAGATACGCAGTATTTT. It yields the protein CASTPRGGSGDTQYF.

The DNA for the CDR3 is TGTGCCATCACCACAGGGGGCGCGGATCAGCCCCAGCATTTT. Encoded protein: CAITTGGADQPQHF. The gene calls are TRBV7-2 and TRBJ1-5; the match to TRBD1 covers 9 bases. Trimming cost V 10 bases and J 5 bases; bases outside gene matches: 9. This CDR3 is 14 amino acids long. Germline V gene data show CDR1 as SGHTA and CDR2 as FQGNSA.

The chain has TRBV11-2 and TRBJ2-7, with TRBD1 matching 7 bases. The CDR3 length is 18 residues. The V gene end was trimmed by 5 bases and the J gene end by 0 bases; junction bases not matched to a gene: 16. From germline, CDR1 is SGHAT and CDR2 FQNNGV. CDR3 DNA: TGTGCCAGCAGCGTCGAAAGAAACTCCGGGGACAGCTCCTACGAGCAGTACTTC. Protein product: CASSVERNSGDSSYEQYF.

This chain links TRBV19 with TRBJ2-2; 8 nucleotides align to TRBD1. Trimming took 6 bases from V and 0 from J; bases not matched to a gene: 9. Germline loops: CDR1 LNHDA, CDR2 SQIVND (reference sequence). This CDR3 spans 17 amino acids. The DNA of the CDR3 is TGTGCCAGTAGAAGACAGGGGCCCCCTTCGAACACCGGGGAGCTGTTTTTT. This encodes CASRRQGPPSNTGELFF.

The genes are TRBV19 and TRBJ2-2; perhaps TRBD2 as D (5 bases). Trimming shortened V by 4 bases and J by 4 bases, and 10 bases separated the two germline ends. This CDR3 spans 14 amino acids. Germline CDR1 is LNHDA and CDR2 is SQIVND (reference sequence). CDR3 amino acids: CASSNRAGTGELFF. CDR3 in DNA: TGTGCCAGTAGTAATCGGGCGGGCACCGGGGAGCTGTTTTTT.

V gene TRBV4-3 combines with J gene TRBJ2-2; D unresolved. The CDR3 is 15 amino acids. The V gene's germline CDR1 is LGHNA and CDR2 YSLEER. V was cut by 0 bases and J by 6 bases, with 11 bases left in between. For the CDR3, the DNA is TGCGCCAGCAGCCAAGATTACAGCCCAGCCGGGGAGCTGTTTTTT. This codes for CASSQDYSPAGELFF.

The J gene is TRBJ2-1, the V gene TRBV9; D unclear. Per germline, CDR1 SGDLS and CDR2 YYNGEE. V was shortened by 0 bases and J by 3 bases, with 7 bases between the two germline ends. This CDR3 spans 14 amino acids. CDR3 DNA sequence: TGTGCCAGCAGCGTAGGGCCCATCTACAATGAGCAGTTCTTC. Its translation is CASSVGPIYNEQFF.

This clone was recorded once. The chain recombines TRBV6-5 with TRBJ2-2; no reliable D call. Germline V gene lookup returns CDR1 MNHEY and CDR2 SVGAGI. This CDR3 has 15 residues. V was trimmed by 5 bases and J by 6 bases, leaving 16 bases between them. CDR3 DNA: TGTGCCAGCAGTGCCCGGGCCTCCGTTTCCGGGGAGCTGTTTTTT. It specifies CASSARASVSGELFF.

As to this clone: The sample carries other DNA sequences with the same CDR3. The chain employs TRBV6-1 and TRBJ2-7, with TRBD2 as a possible D gene (6 bases). CDR3 length equals 14 residues. CDR1 and CDR2 from the germline V gene are MNHNS and SASEGT. V gave up 6 bases and J gave up 0 bases, with 12 bases separating them. CDR3 nucleotide sequence: TGTGCCAGCAGGGACTATCAAAGCTCCTACGAGCAGTACTTC. Its translation is CASRDYQSSYEQYF.

The genes are TRBV2 and TRBJ1-2; 10 nucleotides match TRBD1. Per germline, CDR1 SNHLY and CDR2 FYNNEI. There are 14 residues in the CDR3. V dropped 8 bases and J dropped 4; count of bases not matched to a gene: 7. CDR3 DNA sequence: TGTGCCAGCCGGGACAGGGGTTCGAGCTATGGCTACACCTTC. Translated, it gives CASRDRGSSYGYTF.

The rearrangement links TRBV5-1 to TRBJ2-1, with D unclear. Germline loops: CDR1 SGHRS, CDR2 YFSETQ. The CDR3 covers 16 residues. V dropped 0 bases and J dropped 0 bases, with 10 bases sitting between them. CDR3 sequence (DNA): TGCGCCAGCAGCTTGGAAGCCTTTAGCTCCTACAATGAGCAGTTCTTC. This codes for CASSLEAFSSYNEQFF.

The chain couples TRBV5-1 to TRBJ2-5; TRBD2 matches 11 bases. Trimming cost V 2 bases and J 4 bases; bases outside gene matches: 10. The CDR3 sequence is 17 residues long. Looked up from germline, CDR1 is SGHRS and CDR2 is YFSETQ. CDR3 bases: TGCGCCAGCAGCTTTGGGCTAGCGGGGGGCCGGGCAGAGACCCAGTACTTC. It yields the protein CASSFGLAGGRAETQYF.

The J gene is TRBJ2-7, the V gene TRBV7-6; maybe TRBD2 (7 bases). The germline gives CDR1 SGHVS, CDR2 FNYEAQ. Trimming removed 5 bases from V and 3 bases from J, with 14 bases in between. CDR3 length: 14 amino acids. The CDR3 is CASSPTGGGYEQYF. DNA of the CDR3: TGTGCCAGCAGCCCCACGGGGGGCGGCTACGAGCAGTACTTC.

This chain uses TRBV5-1 with TRBJ1-2; 9 bases match TRBD1. CDR1 SGHRS and CDR2 YFSETQ come from the germline V gene. Trimming cost V 6 bases and J 8 bases; bases outside gene matches: 11. The CDR3 length is 14 residues. DNA for the CDR3: TGCGCCAGCAATGGGGGACAGGGAGGATCAGGCTACACCTTC. This translates into CASNGGQGGSGYTF.

The rearrangement uses TRBV27 and TRBJ2-2; the match to TRBD1 covers 7 bases. This CDR3 contains 14 residues. CDR1 is MNHEY, CDR2 SMNVEV, per germline (reference sequence). The V and J ends lost 4 bases and 4 bases, in that order; junction bases with no gene match: 3. This chain's CDR3 is CASSSHRGTGELFF. In DNA form, the CDR3 reads TGTGCCAGCAGTTCTCACAGGGGCACCGGGGAGCTGTTTTTT.

Here the CDR3 reads CASSELGTLYGYTF. Written as DNA, the CDR3 is TGTGCCAGCAGTGAACTTGGGACCCTTTATGGCTACACCTTC. V gene TRBV6-1 combines with J gene TRBJ1-2; tentatively, D is TRBD1 (5 bases). Deletions cut 2 bases from V and 5 bases from J, with 12 bases between. CDR1 MNHNS and CDR2 SASEGT come from the germline V gene. CDR3 size: 14 residues.

This clone has more than one count but fewer than ten. This sequence joins TRBV7-9 and TRBJ1-1; D unclear. The CDR3 totals 16 residues. V shed 4 bases and J shed 0 bases, with 15 bases lying between them. Germline loops: CDR1 SEHNR, CDR2 FQNEAQ (reference sequence). The CDR3 coding sequence is TGTGCCAGCAGCTCCACCGAGAGACGGATGAACACTGAAGCTTTCTTT. Residues: CASSSTERRMNTEAFF.